The 25 T cell receptor beta chains below all came from one sample that was sequenced in a study of T cells after yellow fever vaccination. A single record per CDR3 protein comes from TCRdb applying MiXCR to the 5' RACE reads. The sample has about 45,000 distinct CDR3 sequences; just under 6.5% are singletons. Sequencing was performed on PBMCs, either bulk or a sorted T-cell subset (CD4+, CD8+, memory, or dextramer-sorted; not recorded which), taken 45 days after the yellow fever booster vaccination. These receptors were collected from a man aged 25 to 40 who received the YFV17D yellow fever vaccine.

This clonotype has a count of ten or more. V is TRBV6-5 and J is TRBJ1-5; perhaps TRBD1 as D (5 bases). The CDR3 spans 14 residues. Per germline, CDR1 MNHEY and CDR2 SVGAGI. Trimming pared 0 bases from V and 5 bases from J, leaving 8 bases between. The CDR3 sequence: CASSYSQGDQPQHF. The CDR3 coding sequence is TGTGCCAGCAGTTACTCGCAGGGAGATCAGCCCCAGCATTTT.

The V gene is TRBV20-1, the J gene TRBJ2-1; D possibly corresponds to TRBD2 (6 bases). V lost 0 bases to trimming and J lost 0 bases, with 6 bases between them. The CDR3 spans 14 residues. Germline CDR1 DFQATT, CDR2 SNEGSKA (reference sequence). The CDR3 sequence: CSARDGSSYNEQFF. DNA for the CDR3: TGCAGTGCTAGAGACGGGAGCTCCTACAATGAGCAGTTCTTC.

The chain carries TRBV12-3 or TRBV12-4 and TRBJ2-1, with a possible D match to TRBD2 (5 bases). V was pared by 7 bases and J by 5 bases, with 12 bases between. The CDR3 totals 13 residues. Here the CDR3 reads CASNTGVHNEQFF. For the CDR3, the DNA is TGTGCCAGCAACACCGGGGTACACAATGAGCAGTTCTTC.

In its sample, this clonotype was seen a few times. The genes are TRBV5-1 and TRBJ2-7; D gene uncertain. V was cut by 4 bases and J by 2 bases, with 7 bases left in between. Germline V gives CDR1 SGHRS, CDR2 YFSETQ. The CDR3 contains 12 residues. DNA for the CDR3: TGCGCCAGCAGCGATGACGCCTACGAGCAGTACTTC. Its protein product is CASSDDAYEQYF.

This clonotype was found many times. This chain uses TRBV20-1 with TRBJ1-1, with a tentative D call TRBD1 (5 bases). Trimming took off 4 bases at V and 0 bases at J, with 18 bases between the two ends. Germline V gene lookup returns CDR1 DFQATT and CDR2 SNEGSKA (reference sequence). CDR3 size: 16 residues. The CDR3 protein is CSANDPGGSLNTEAFF. The CDR3 region has the DNA TGCAGTGCTAACGATCCTGGGGGGAGTTTGAACACTGAAGCTTTCTTT.

This clonotype was observed a handful of times. The V call is TRBV20-1, the J call TRBJ2-3; 13 bases agree with TRBD2. CDR3 length: 17 residues. Trimming cost V 2 bases and J 2 bases; bases outside gene matches: 7. CDR1 and CDR2 from the germline V gene are DFQATT and SNEGSKA (reference sequence). DNA of the CDR3: TGCAGTGCTAGACGAATGGGACTAGCGGGGCACACAGATACGCAGTATTTT. As protein: CSARRMGLAGHTDTQYF.

This clonotype was seen repeatedly, ten times or more. The chain joins TRBV13 to TRBJ2-3; D is uncertain. V lost 1 base and J 4 bases, leaving 6 bases between the germline ends. Germline CDR1 PRHDT, CDR2 FYEKMQ (reference sequence). The CDR3 sequence is 13 residues long. The CDR3: CASSLDIADTQYF. CDR3 nucleotides: TGTGCCAGCAGCTTAGATATCGCAGATACGCAGTATTTT.

This clonotype was seen at least ten times. The V and J genes are TRBV12-3 or TRBV12-4 and TRBJ2-7; 9 bases match TRBD1. V dropped 4 bases and J dropped 2; count of bases not matched to a gene: 3. This CDR3 is built from 14 residues. CDR3 bases: TGTGCCAGCAGTTCGGGACAGGGCGCCTACGAGCAGTACTTC. Translating it yields CASSSGQGAYEQYF.

This clonotype was observed at least ten times. This chain joins TRBV20-1 and TRBJ2-2, with unresolved D. Germline CDR1 and CDR2: DFQATT and SNEGSKA (reference sequence). V was cut by 3 bases and J by 4 bases, with 9 bases left in between. This CDR3 comprises 13 residues. The CDR3 here is CSARRESTGELFF. The CDR3 DNA sequence: TGCAGTGCTAGGAGAGAGTCCACCGGGGAGCTGTTTTTT.

This clonotype was recorded at least ten times. V and J are TRBV20-1 and TRBJ2-7, with no clear D. This CDR3 region has 11 residues. The V end was cut by 2 bases, the J end by 2 bases, with 4 bases between. CDR1 and CDR2 from the germline V gene are DFQATT and SNEGSKA (reference sequence). The CDR3 protein is CSARTPYEQYF. DNA of the CDR3: TGCAGTGCTAGAACACCCTACGAGCAGTACTTC.

As regards this clonotype: A much larger clone differs from this one at a single base, so this may be a read error. Here the CDR3 reads CASSRFYEQYF. The CDR3 DNA reads TGTGCCAGCAGCCGCTTCTACGAGCAGTACTTC. The J gene is TRBJ2-7, the V gene TRBV7-2; no reliable D call. V was trimmed by 5 bases and J by 3 bases, leaving 5 bases between them. The CDR3 covers 11 residues. Germline CDR1 and CDR2: SGHTA and FQGNSA.

Many counts were recorded for this clonotype. The chain has TRBV7-6 and TRBJ2-7; the match to TRBD2 covers 8 bases. This CDR3 has 13 residues. Germline CDR1 SGHVS, CDR2 FNYEAQ. With 5 bases clipped from V and 6 bases from J, the junction kept 6 bases outside the gene matches. Here the CDR3 reads CASSNLAGREQYF. CDR3 DNA: TGTGCCAGCAGCAACCTAGCGGGCCGCGAGCAGTACTTC.

Many counts were recorded for this clonotype. A junction boundary mismatches the germline segment, possibly from a read error. The J gene is TRBJ1-1, the V gene TRBV29-1; D might be TRBD1 (5 bases). The CDR3 has 12 residues. In germline, CDR1 is SQVTM, CDR2 ANQGSEA. The CDR3 nucleotides are TGCAGCGTCGTCGTAGACGGAAGGAGGGGCCACTTT. As protein: CSVVVDGRRGHF. The full variable domain, in which reference TRBV29-1 and TRBJ1-1 provide the parts outside the CDR3, is SAVISQKPSRDICQRGTSLTIQCQVDSQVTMMFWYRQQPGQSLTLIATANQGSEATYESGFVIDKFPISRPNLTFSTLTVSNMSPEDSSIYLCSVVVDGRRGHFGQGTRLTVV.

This clonotype was counted ten times or more. V and J are TRBV7-9 and TRBJ1-4; tentatively, D is TRBD1 (6 bases). Looked up from germline, CDR1 is SEHNR and CDR2 is FQNEAQ (reference sequence). Trimming removed 1 base from V and 10 bases from J, with 22 bases in between. CDR3 length: 17 residues. CDR3 bases: TGTGCCAGCAGCTTAGACCAGAGGGGGGTTATTCCCCCAAAACTGTTTTTT. It specifies CASSLDQRGVIPPKLFF. Using reference TRBV7-9 and TRBJ1-4 for the parts outside the CDR3, the full variable domain is DTGVSQNPRHKITKRGQNVTFRCDPISEHNRLYWYRQTLGQGPEFLTYFQNEAQLEKSRLLSDRFSAERPKGSFSTLEIQRTEQGDSAMYLCASSLDQRGVIPPKLFFGSGTQLSVL.

Relative to its sample, this clonotype is medium-sized. The rearrangement links TRBV2 to TRBJ2-1, with 8 bases lining up with TRBD2. The junction had 4 bases not matched to a gene; V was cut back by 6 bases and J by 0 bases. Germline V CDR1 and CDR2: SNHLY, FYNNEI. The CDR3 length is 15 residues. CDR3 coding DNA: TGTGCCAGCAGCTCCGGGACTAGCTCCTACAATGAGCAGTTCTTC. It translates to CASSSGTSSYNEQFF.

This clonotype was seen at least ten times. The chain carries TRBV4-3 and TRBJ2-1; tentative D call: TRBD2 (5 bases). From germline, CDR1 is LGHNA and CDR2 YSLEER. This CDR3 is built from 17 residues. Trimming stripped 0 bases from V and 0 bases from J, with 12 bases between. CDR3 in DNA: TGCGCCAGCAGCCAAGACCATATCCGGGACTCCTACAATGAGCAGTTCTTC. Protein sequence: CASSQDHIRDSYNEQFF.

This clonotype has at least ten counts. The chain links TRBV9 to TRBJ2-5, with TRBD2 matching 9 bases. Unmatched junction bases numbered 11, after V lost 3 bases and J lost 5 bases. The CDR3 has 16 amino acids. From germline, CDR1 is SGDLS and CDR2 YYNGEE. The CDR3, as DNA: TGTGCCAGCAGCGCGGGGGCTAGCGGGGCATTCGAGACCCAGTACTTC. Its translation: CASSAGASGAFETQYF.

About this clonotype: It may be a read error: a sequence one base away is much more abundant. The chain employs TRBV28 and TRBJ2-2, with D possibly TRBD1 on 5 matching bases. Germline CDR1 reads MDHEN; CDR2 reads SYDVKM. The CDR3 is made up of 14 amino acids. Trimming removed 9 bases at V and 6 bases at J, with 17 bases between. DNA for the CDR3: TGTGCCAGTCAAACCGGAGTCAGGGCCGGGGAGCTGTTTTTT. It is translated as CASQTGVRAGELFF. The full variable domain, completed using reference TRBV28 and TRBJ2-2, is DVKVTQSSRYLVKRTGEKVFLECVQDMDHENMFWYRQDPGLGLRLIYFSYDVKMKEKGDIPEGYSVSREKKERFSLILESASTNQTSMYLCASQTGVRAGELFFGEGSRLTVL.

A few counts support this clonotype. The chain joins TRBV3-1 to TRBJ1-1; D unclear. The V end lost 1 base, the J end lost 0 bases, and 18 bases lay between the germline ends. CDR3 length: 18 amino acids. Germline CDR1 and CDR2: LGHDT and YNNKEL (reference sequence). In DNA, the CDR3 is TGTGCCAGCAGCCAAGGGTATTCACGGAATGCGATGAACACTGAAGCTTTCTTT. Its protein is CASSQGYSRNAMNTEAFF.

This clonotype was counted between two and nine times. The chain joins TRBV10-3 to TRBJ2-1; D perhaps matches TRBD2 (6 bases). This CDR3 has 16 amino acids. V was shortened by 4 bases and J by 0 bases, with 13 bases between the two germline ends. Germline CDR1 and CDR2: ENHRY and SYGVKD. The CDR3 protein is CAISALATTSYNEQFF. CDR3 sequence (DNA): TGTGCCATCAGTGCACTAGCAACCACCTCCTACAATGAGCAGTTCTTC.

The rearrangement links TRBV7-3 to TRBJ2-1, with D perhaps being TRBD1 or TRBD2 (5 bases each). The CDR3 has 13 residues. CDR1 and CDR2 from the germline V gene are SGHTA and FQGTGA. Trimming cost V 5 bases and J 10 bases, with 15 bases left between them. In nucleotides, the CDR3 is TGTGCCAGCAGCCAAGCGGTCGCAGGGGAGCAGTTCTTC. Translation: CASSQAVAGEQFF.

In this sample, this clonotype turned up a few times. V is TRBV2 and J is TRBJ2-5; 8 bases agree with TRBD1. This CDR3 is built from 13 residues. Unmatched junction bases numbered 10, after V lost 11 bases and J lost 5 bases. The V gene's germline CDR1 is SNHLY and CDR2 FYNNEI. CDR3 protein: CAGSTGVLETQYF. CDR3 coding DNA: TGTGCCGGATCGACAGGGGTCCTGGAGACCCAGTACTTC.

This clonotype came up a few times. This chain joins TRBV5-6 and TRBJ2-3, with no clear D. V lost 0 bases to trimming and J lost 2 bases, with 7 bases between them. This CDR3 region has 14 residues. CDR1 and CDR2 (germline): SGHDT, YYEEEE. The CDR3 DNA follows: TGTGCCAGCAGCTTGGACCCGACCACAGATACGCAGTATTTT. Translating gives CASSLDPTTDTQYF. Drawing the rest from reference TRBV5-6 and TRBJ2-3, the complete variable domain is DAGVTQSPTHLIKTRGQQVTLRCSPKSGHDTVSWYQQALGQGPQFIFQYYEEEERQRGNFPDRFSGHQFPNYSSELNVNALLLGDSALYLCASSLDPTTDTQYFGPGTRLTVL.

The J gene is TRBJ1-2, the V gene TRBV7-2; the match to TRBD1 covers 9 bases. The V and J ends lost 5 bases and 6 bases, in that order; junction bases with no gene match: 10. The germline gives CDR1 SGHTA, CDR2 FQGNSA. The CDR3 consists of 15 residues. The DNA of the CDR3 is TGTGCCAGCAGCGAGTCCAGGGGACAGGGAAATGGCTACACCTTC. Its protein is CASSESRGQGNGYTF.

This clonotype showed up many times. V and J are TRBV3-1 and TRBJ1-1; no clear D gene. Between the trimmed V and J ends, which lost 0 bases and 0 bases, there was a span of 14 bases. The CDR3 has 17 residues. CDR1 is LGHDT, CDR2 YNNKEL, per germline (reference sequence). The CDR3 DNA follows: TGTGCCAGCAGCCAAGATCTAAGGGATCCCATGAACACTGAAGCTTTCTTT. This sequence encodes CASSQDLRDPMNTEAFF.